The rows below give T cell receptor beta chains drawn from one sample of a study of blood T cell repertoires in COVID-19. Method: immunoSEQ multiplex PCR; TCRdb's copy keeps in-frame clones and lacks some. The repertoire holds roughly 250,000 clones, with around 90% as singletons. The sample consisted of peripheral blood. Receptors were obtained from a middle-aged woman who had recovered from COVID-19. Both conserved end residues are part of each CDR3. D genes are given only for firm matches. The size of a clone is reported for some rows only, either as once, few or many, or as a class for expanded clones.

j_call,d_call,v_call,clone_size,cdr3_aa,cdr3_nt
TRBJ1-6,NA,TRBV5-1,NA,CASSLEGQNSPLHF,TGCGCCAGCAGCTTGGAAGGACAGAATTCACCCCTCCACTTT
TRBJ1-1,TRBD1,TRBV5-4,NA,CASTLQGANTEAFF,TGTGCCAGCACCTTACAGGGGGCGAACACTGAAGCTTTCTTT
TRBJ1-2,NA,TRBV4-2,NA,CASSQDFSGQGYGYTF,TGTGCCAGCAGCCAAGATTTTTCAGGGCAAGGCTATGGCTACACCTTC
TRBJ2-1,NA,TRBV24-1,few,CATSRRNEQFF,TGTGCCACCTCCCGGCGGAATGAGCAGTTCTTC
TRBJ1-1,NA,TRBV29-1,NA,CSVGLTPNTEAFF,TGCAGCGTTGGGCTCACCCCGAACACTGAAGCTTTCTTT
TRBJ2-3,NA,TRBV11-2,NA,CASSLGRVRGTQYF,TGTGCCAGCAGCTTAGGCCGGGTTAGGGGTACGCAGTATTTT
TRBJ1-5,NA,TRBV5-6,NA,CASSLGQSNQPQHF,TGTGCCAGCAGCTTGGGGCAGAGCAATCAGCCCCAGCATTTT
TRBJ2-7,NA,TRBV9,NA,CASSVGLGPPYEQYF,TGTGCCAGCAGCGTAGGTTTGGGGCCCCCCTACGAGCAGTACTTC
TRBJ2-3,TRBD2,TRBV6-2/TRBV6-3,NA,CASSYSRTSGSGDTQYF,TGTGCCAGCAGTTACTCCCGGACTAGCGGGAGTGGTGATACGCAGTATTTT
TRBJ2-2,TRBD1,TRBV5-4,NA,CASRVTGTDRGAVF,TGTGCCAGCAGAGTGACAGGGACGGACCGGGGAGCTGTTTTT
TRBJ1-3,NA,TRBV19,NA,CASREGRASGNTIYF,TGTGCCAGTAGGGAGGGTCGCGCGTCCGGAAACACCATATATTTT
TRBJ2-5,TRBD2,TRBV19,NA,CASSIVGGPPETQYF,TGTGCCAGTAGTATAGTGGGAGGGCCGCCAGAGACCCAGTACTTC
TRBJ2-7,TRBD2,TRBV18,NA,CASSPATSGIEQYF,TGTGCCAGCTCACCGGCGACTAGCGGGATCGAGCAGTACTTC
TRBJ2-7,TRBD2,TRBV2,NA,CASSARGGRYEQYF,TGTGCCAGCAGCGCCCGGGGGGGGCGGTACGAGCAGTACTTC
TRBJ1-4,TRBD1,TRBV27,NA,CASSSRDRGSEKLFF,TGTGCCAGCAGTTCCCGGGACAGGGGGAGTGAAAAACTGTTTTTT
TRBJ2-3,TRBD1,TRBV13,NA,CASSRGPGGSTDTQYF,TGTGCCAGCAGCCGGGGACCAGGGGGTAGCACAGATACGCAGTATTTT
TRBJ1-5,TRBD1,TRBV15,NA,CATSRQGDQPQHF,TGTGCCACCAGCAGGCAGGGGGATCAGCCCCAGCATTTT
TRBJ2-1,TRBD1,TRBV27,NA,CASSLFPQGAQGYEQFF,TGTGCCAGCAGTTTATTCCCCCAGGGGGCGCAGGGGTATGAGCAGTTCTTC
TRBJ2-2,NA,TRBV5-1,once,CASSLGQWFNTGELFF,TGCGCCAGCAGCTTGGGTCAGTGGTTTAACACCGGGGAGCTGTTTTTT
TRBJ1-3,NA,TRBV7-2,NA,CASSLGAASGNTIYF,TGTGCCAGCAGCTTAGGGGCAGCCAGTGGAAACACCATATATTTT
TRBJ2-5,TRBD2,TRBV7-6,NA,CASSLVVAGEGVAQYF,TGTGCCAGCAGCTTAGTGGTAGCGGGAGAGGGGGTGGCCCAGTACTTC
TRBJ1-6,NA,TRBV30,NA,CAWSVLRSPLHF,TGTGCCTGGAGTGTCCTTCGTTCACCCCTCCACTTT
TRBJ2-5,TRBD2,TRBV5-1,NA,CASSLTAGVQETQYF,TGCGCCAGCAGCTTGACGGCGGGGGTCCAAGAGACCCAGTACTTC
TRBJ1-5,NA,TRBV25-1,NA,CASSDPGGLGNQPQHF,TGTGCCAGCAGTGACCCGGGGGGGTTGGGCAATCAGCCCCAGCATTTT
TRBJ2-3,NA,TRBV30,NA,CAWSPGSTTQYF,TGTGCCTGGAGCCCCGGGAGCACTACGCAGTATTTT